A selection of T cell receptor beta chains follows, all from one sample in a study of cytomegalovirus exposure and HLA in healthy donors. TCRdb's copy holds only in-frame clones and misses some; the assay was immunoSEQ multiplex PCR. The table records approximately 82,000 clones, over 9% of them present only once. Sequencing used PBMCs. The receptors shown here come from a man aged 60-69 years in good health and CMV-seropositive. Each CDR3 is given with its conserved first and last residue. D genes are given only for firm matches. The size of a clone is reported for some rows only, either as once, few or many, or as a class for expanded clones.

D	V	size	J	DNA	CDR3
-	TRBV15	-	TRBJ1-3	TGTGCCACCAGCAGAGATGTACAGGGAATTGGAAACACCATATATTTT	CATSRDVQGIGNTIYF
-	TRBV7-6	-	TRBJ2-7	TGTGCCAGCAGCTTAGGTCAGGGGAACTACGAGCAGTACTTC	CASSLGQGNYEQYF
TRBD2	TRBV29-1	-	TRBJ2-3	TGCAGCGTTGAGGCTAGCGGGGAGCTAGATACGCAGTATTTT	CSVEASGELDTQYF
TRBD1	TRBV19	few	TRBJ2-6	TGTGCCAGTACCACAGGGGTTCTCTCTGGGGCCAACGTCCTGACTTTC	CASTTGVLSGANVLTF
TRBD1	TRBV11-2	-	TRBJ2-5	TGTGCCAGCAGCTTCGTCGGGACAGAGAAGGAGACCCAGTACTTC	CASSFVGTEKETQYF
-	TRBV28	few	TRBJ1-2	TGTGCCAGCAGTGGCGGACTCCGATTTGTGGATGGCTACACCTTC	CASSGGLRFVDGYTF
TRBD1	TRBV7-9	-	TRBJ2-7	TGTGCCAGCAGCCTGGGGGGGACAGGGACCTACGAGCAGTACTTC	CASSLGGTGTYEQYF
TRBD1	TRBV19	-	TRBJ1-5	TGTGCCAGTCGGACAGGGGTTTTTCTCAATCAGCCCCAGCATTTT	CASRTGVFLNQPQHF
TRBD1	TRBV5-1	few	TRBJ2-1	TGCGCCAGCAGACCCACGGGACAGAGAGACAATGAGCAGTTCTTC	CASRPTGQRDNEQFF
-	TRBV27	-	TRBJ2-1	TGTGCCAGCAGTTTATTTACGGGTTACAATGAGCAGTTCTTC	CASSLFTGYNEQFF
TRBD2	TRBV5-8	few	TRBJ2-1	TGTGCCAGCAGGGTGCGGACTAGCGGGAGAAATGAGCAGTTCTTC	CASRVRTSGRNEQFF
TRBD1	TRBV18	few	TRBJ1-2	TGTGCCAGCTCACCGGACAGGGGAGACAGGGGCTACACCTTC	CASSPDRGDRGYTF
TRBD2	TRBV2	few	TRBJ2-7	TGTGCCAGCAGTGAAGGAGGAGTAGCGGGAAGGCAGTACTTC	CASSEGGVAGRQYF
-	TRBV5-8	-	TRBJ1-5	TGTGCCAGCAGCGCGGGCAGACTGAATCAGCCCCAGCATTTT	CASSAGRLNQPQHF
-	TRBV6-1	few	TRBJ2-3	TGTGCCAGCAGTGAGACCCCGGGGATAGATACGCAGTATTTT	CASSETPGIDTQYF
TRBD1	TRBV6-4	few	TRBJ1-2	TGTGCCAGCAGTGTCGAGGGACAGGGACTCTATGGCTACACCTTC	CASSVEGQGLYGYTF